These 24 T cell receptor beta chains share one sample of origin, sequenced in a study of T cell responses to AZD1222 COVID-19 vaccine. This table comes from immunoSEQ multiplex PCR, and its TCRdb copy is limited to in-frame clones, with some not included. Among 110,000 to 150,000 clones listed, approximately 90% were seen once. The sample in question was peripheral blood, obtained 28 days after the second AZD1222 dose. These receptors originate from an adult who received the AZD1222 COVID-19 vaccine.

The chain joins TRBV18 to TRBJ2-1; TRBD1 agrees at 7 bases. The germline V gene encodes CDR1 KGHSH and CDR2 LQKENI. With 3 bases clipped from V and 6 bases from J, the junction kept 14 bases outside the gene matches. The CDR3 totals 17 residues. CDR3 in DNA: TGTGCCAGCTCACCCCCGGTTTGGGACAGAGCGACCAATGAGCAGTTCTTC. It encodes CASSPPVWDRATNEQFF.

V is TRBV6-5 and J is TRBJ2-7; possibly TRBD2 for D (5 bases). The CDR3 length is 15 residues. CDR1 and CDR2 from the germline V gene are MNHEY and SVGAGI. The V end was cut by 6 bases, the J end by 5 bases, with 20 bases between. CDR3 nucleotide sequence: TGTGCCAGCAGACAGTCTAGCTCCCGTGGGAACGAGCAGTACTTC. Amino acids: CASRQSSSRGNEQYF.

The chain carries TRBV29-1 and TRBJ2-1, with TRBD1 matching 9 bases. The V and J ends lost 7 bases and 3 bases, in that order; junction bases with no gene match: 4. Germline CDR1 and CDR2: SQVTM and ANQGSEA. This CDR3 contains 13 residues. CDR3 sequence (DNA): TGCAGCGCTAGACAGGGGGGCTACAATGAGCAGTTCTTC. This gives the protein CSARQGGYNEQFF.

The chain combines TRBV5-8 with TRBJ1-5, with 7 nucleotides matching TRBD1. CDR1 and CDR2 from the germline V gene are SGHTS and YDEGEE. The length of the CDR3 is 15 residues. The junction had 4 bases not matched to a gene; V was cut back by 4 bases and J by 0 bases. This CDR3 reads CASSPGQNSNQPQHF. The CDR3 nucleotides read TGTGCCAGCAGCCCGGGACAGAATAGCAATCAGCCCCAGCATTTT. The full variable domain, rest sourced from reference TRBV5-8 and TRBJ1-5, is EAGVTQSPTHLIKTRGQQATLRCSPISGHTSVYWYQQALGLGLQFLLWYDEGEERNRGNFPPRFSGRQFPNYSSELNVNALELEDSALYLCASSPGQNSNQPQHFGDGTRLSIL.

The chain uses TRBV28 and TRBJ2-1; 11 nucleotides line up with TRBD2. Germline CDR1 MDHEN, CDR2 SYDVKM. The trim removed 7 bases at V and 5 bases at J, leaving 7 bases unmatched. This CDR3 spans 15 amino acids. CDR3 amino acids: CASILPTSGNNEQFF. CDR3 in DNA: TGTGCCAGCATCCTTCCGACTAGCGGGAACAATGAGCAGTTCTTC.

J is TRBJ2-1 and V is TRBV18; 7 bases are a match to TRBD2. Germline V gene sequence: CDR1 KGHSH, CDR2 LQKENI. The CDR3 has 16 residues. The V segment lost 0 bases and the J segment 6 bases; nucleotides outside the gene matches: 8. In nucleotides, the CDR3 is TGTGCCAGCTCACCACCCGAGGGGACTACCGGCAATGAGCAGTTCTTC. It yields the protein CASSPPEGTTGNEQFF.

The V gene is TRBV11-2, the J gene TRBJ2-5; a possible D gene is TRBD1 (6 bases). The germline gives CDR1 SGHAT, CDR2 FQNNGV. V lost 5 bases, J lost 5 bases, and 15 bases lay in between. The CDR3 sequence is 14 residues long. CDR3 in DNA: TGTGCCAGCAGCCCAGGGGATACAAGGGAGACCCAGTACTTC. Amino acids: CASSPGDTRETQYF.

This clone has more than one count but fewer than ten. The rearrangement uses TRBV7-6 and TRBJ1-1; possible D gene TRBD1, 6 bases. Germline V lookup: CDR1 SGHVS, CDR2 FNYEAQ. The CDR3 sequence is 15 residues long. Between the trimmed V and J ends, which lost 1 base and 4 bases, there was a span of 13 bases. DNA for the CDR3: TGTGCCAGCAGCTTAGAAACAGGGTTGGGCACTGAAGCTTTCTTT. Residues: CASSLETGLGTEAFF. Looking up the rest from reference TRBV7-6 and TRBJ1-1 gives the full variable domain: GAGVSQSPRYKVTKRGQDVALRCDPISGHVSLYWYRQALGQGPEFLTYFNYEAQQDKSGLPNDRFSAERPEGSISTLTIQRTEQRDSAMYRCASSLETGLGTEAFFGQGTRLTVV.

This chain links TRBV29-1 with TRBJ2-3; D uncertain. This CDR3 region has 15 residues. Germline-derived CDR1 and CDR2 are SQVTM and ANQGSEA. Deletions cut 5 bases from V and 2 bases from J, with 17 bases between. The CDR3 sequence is CSVLTPPISTDTQYF. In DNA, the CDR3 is TGCAGCGTTCTTACCCCACCGATATCCACAGATACGCAGTATTTT.

CDR3 in DNA: TGTGCCAGTAGCCTGACCCAGGGGTCTAACTATGGCTACACCTTC. This codes for CASSLTQGSNYGYTF. The gene calls are TRBV19 and TRBJ1-2, with D possibly TRBD1 on 6 matching bases. This CDR3 is 15 amino acids long. V lost 6 bases, J lost 0 bases, and 14 bases lay in between. CDR1 and CDR2 from the germline V gene are LNHDA and SQIVND (reference sequence).

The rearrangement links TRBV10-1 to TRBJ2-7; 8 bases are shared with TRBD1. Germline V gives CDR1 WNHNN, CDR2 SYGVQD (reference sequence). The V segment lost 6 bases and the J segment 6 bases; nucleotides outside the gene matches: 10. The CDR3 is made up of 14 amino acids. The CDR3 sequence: CASSQRTGPGEQYF. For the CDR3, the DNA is TGCGCCAGCAGCCAAAGGACAGGGCCCGGCGAGCAGTACTTC.

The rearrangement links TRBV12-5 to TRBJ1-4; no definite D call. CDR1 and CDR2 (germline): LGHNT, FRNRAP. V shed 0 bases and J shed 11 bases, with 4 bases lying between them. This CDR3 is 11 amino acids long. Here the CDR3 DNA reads TGTGCTAGTGGTTTGGTACCTAAACTGTTTTTT. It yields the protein CASGLVPKLFF.

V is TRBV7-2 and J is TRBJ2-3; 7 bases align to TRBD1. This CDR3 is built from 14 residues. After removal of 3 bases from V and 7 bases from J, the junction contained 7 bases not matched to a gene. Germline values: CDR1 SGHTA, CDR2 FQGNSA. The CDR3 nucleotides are TGTGCCAGCAGCTTCCGACAGGGAGCGAATACGCAGTATTTT. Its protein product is CASSFRQGANTQYF.

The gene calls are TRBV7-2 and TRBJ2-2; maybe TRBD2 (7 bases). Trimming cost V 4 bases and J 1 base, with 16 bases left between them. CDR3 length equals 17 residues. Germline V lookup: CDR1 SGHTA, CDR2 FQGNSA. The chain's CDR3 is CASSSPPGGLNTGELFF. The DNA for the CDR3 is TGTGCCAGCAGCTCCCCCCCGGGGGGCCTGAACACCGGGGAGCTGTTTTTT.

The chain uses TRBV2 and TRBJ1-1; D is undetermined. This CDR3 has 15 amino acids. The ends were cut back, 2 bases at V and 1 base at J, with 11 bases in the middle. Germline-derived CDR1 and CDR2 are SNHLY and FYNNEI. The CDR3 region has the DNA TGTGCCAGCAGTGAATTCTCGGCTACGAACACTGAAGCTTTCTTT. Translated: CASSEFSATNTEAFF.

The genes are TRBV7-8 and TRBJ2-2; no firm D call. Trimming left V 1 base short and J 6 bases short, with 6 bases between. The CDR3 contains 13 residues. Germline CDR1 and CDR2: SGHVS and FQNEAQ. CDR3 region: CASSLGPSGELFF. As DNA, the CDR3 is TGTGCCAGCAGCTTAGGTCCGTCCGGGGAGCTGTTTTTT.

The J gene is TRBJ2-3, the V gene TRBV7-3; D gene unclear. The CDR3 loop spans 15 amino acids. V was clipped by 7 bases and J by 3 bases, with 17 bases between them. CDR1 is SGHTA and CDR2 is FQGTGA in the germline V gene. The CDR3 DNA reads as TGTGCCAGCAACCCCACCGGGCAACAAACAGATACGCAGTATTTT. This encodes CASNPTGQQTDTQYF.

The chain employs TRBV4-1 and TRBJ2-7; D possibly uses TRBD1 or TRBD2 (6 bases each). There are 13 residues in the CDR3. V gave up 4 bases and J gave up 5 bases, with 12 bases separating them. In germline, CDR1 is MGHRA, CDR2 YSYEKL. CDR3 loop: CASSRGRGDEQYF. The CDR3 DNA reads TGCGCCAGCAGCCGGGGTAGGGGGGACGAGCAGTACTTC.

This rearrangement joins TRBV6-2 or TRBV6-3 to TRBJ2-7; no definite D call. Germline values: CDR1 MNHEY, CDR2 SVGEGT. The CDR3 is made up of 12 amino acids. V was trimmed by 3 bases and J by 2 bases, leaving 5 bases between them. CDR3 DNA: TGTGCCAGCAGTTATCCCCCCTACGAGCAGTACTTC. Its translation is CASSYPPYEQYF.

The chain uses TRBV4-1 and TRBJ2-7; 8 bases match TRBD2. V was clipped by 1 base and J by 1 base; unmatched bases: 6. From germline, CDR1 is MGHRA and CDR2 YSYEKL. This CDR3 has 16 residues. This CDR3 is CASSQVWGTSSYEQYF. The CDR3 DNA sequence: TGCGCCAGCAGCCAAGTCTGGGGGACTAGTTCCTACGAGCAGTACTTC.

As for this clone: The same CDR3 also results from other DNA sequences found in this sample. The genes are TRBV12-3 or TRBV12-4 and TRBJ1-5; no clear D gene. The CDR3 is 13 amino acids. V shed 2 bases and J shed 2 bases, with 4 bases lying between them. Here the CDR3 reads CASSLRGNQPQHF. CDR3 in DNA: TGTGCCAGCAGTTTAAGGGGCAATCAGCCCCAGCATTTT.

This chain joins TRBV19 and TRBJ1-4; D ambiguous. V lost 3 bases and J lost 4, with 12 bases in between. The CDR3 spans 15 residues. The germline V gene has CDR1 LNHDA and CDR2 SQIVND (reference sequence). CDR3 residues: CASSITGKHNEKLFF. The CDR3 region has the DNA TGTGCCAGTAGTATTACGGGAAAGCATAATGAAAAACTGTTTTTT.

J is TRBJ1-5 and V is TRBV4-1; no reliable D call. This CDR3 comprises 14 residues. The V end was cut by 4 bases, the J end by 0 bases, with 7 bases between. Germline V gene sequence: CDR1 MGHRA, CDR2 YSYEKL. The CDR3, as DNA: TGCGCCAGCAGCCCGGTTGGTAGCAATCAGCCCCAGCATTTT. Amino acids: CASSPVGSNQPQHF.

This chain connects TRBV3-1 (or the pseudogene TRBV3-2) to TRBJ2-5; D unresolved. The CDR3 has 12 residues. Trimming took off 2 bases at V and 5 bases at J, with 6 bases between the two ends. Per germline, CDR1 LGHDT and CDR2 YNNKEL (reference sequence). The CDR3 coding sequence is TGTGCCAGCAGCCAATTGGTCGAGACCCAGTACTTC. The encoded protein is CASSQLVETQYF.